The 19 T cell receptor beta chains below were found in one sample sequenced in a study of tumor and adjacent non-tumor tissue in lung cancer. The library came from three nested PCR rounds adapted from ARM-PCR protocols. TCRdb re-derived calls from the multiplex PCR reads in MiXCR, one entry per CDR3 protein. Of 65,000 to 85,000 distinct CDR3 sequences listed, roughly three quarters are singletons. RNA was extracted from bulk tissue without any cell sorting. More than 3 cm separated this lung sample from the edge of the tumor. Sequencing was carried out using distant non-tumor lung tissue. The receptor source for this set is a man in his fifties or sixties with non-small cell lung cancer.

On this clonotype: This sequence may be a read error, since a much larger clone differs from it by one base. The chain is built from TRBV6-1 and TRBJ1-5; D remains unclear. The J call may not be correct, given that the DNA end is closer to TRBJ2-3. Per the germline V gene, CDR1 is MNHNS and CDR2 is SASEGT. This CDR3 spans 18 amino acids. The chain's CDR3 is CASSELGIQTLSNQPQYF. CDR3 in DNA: TGTGCCAGCAGTGAATTGGGAATTCAAACCCTTAGCAATCAGCCCCAGTATTTT.

This clonotype showed up just a few times. Possible read error: a much larger clone is one base away. J is TRBJ2-7 and V is TRBV5-1; possible D gene TRBD2, 5 bases. Germline V gene data show CDR1 as SGHRS and CDR2 as YFSETQ. The CDR3 totals 14 residues. The CDR3 DNA reads as TGCGCCAGCAGCTTGGAAGGCAATGACTACGAGCACTACTTC. It yields the protein CASSLEGNDYEHYF.

This clonotype is a singleton in its sample. Relative to the germline gene, one junction end is altered; a read error may explain this. The chain combines TRBV29-1 with TRBJ2-1, with 9 nucleotides matching TRBD2. The CDR3 runs to 14 residues. The germline V gene has CDR1 SQVTM and CDR2 ANQGSEA. DNA of the CDR3: TGCAACGTTGACGCTAGCGGGAATTACAGTGAGCAGTTCTTC. This codes for CNVDASGNYSEQFF.

Notes on this clonotype: Sequence at one end of the junction differs from germline and may be a read error. The chain carries TRBV6-1 and TRBJ1-2; D uncertain. The germline CDR1 and CDR2 sequences are MNHNS and SASEGT. CDR3 size: 14 residues. The CDR3 spells CVSGPDPANYGYAF. The CDR3 DNA is TGTGTCAGCGGCCCGGACCCAGCTAACTATGGCTACGCCTTC.

This chain links TRBV25-1 with TRBJ1-3, with D hard to call. Germline CDR1 and CDR2: MGHDK and SYGVNS. V was cut by 4 bases and J by 0 bases, with 13 bases left in between. The CDR3 runs 16 residues. In DNA form, the CDR3 reads TGTGCCAGCAGTGTAGGCTTCCTTTACTCTGGAAACACCATATATTTT. Translating it yields CASSVGFLYSGNTIYF.

Points on this clonotype: The conserved phenylalanine or tryptophan normally closing the CDR3 is absent here, so this likely arose from a read error. V and J are TRBV6-2 or TRBV6-3 and TRBJ2-5; 8 positions agree with TRBD2. The CDR3 spans 14 residues. J lost 4 bases, V lost 6 bases, and 7 bases had no gene match. Germline CDR1 and CDR2: MNHEY and SVGEGT. DNA for the CDR3: TGTGCCAGCAGCCAGCGGGAGTGGTTAGAGACCCAGTACTCC. It translates to CASSQREWLETQYS.

This clonotype is deemed medium-sized (0.01 to 0.1%). The genes are TRBV29-1 and TRBJ2-3; D gene ambiguous. In germline, CDR1 is SQVTM, CDR2 ANQGSEA. The length of the CDR3 is 12 residues. V was cut by 3 bases and J by 6 bases, with 10 bases left in between. The CDR3 spells CSVEGLRDTQYF. The CDR3 DNA is TGCAGCGTTGAGGGTCTGAGGGATACGCAGTATTTT.

This clonotype has just one count. Lacking the conserved final phenylalanine or tryptophan, this CDR3 likely reflects a read error. The chain uses TRBV20-1 and TRBJ2-7; 10 bases line up with TRBD2. Per the germline V gene, CDR1 is DFQATT and CDR2 is SNEGSKA (reference sequence). The ends lost 2 bases at V and 6 bases at J; junction bases unmatched: 10. The CDR3 is 15 amino acids. In nucleotides, the CDR3 is TGCAGTGCTAGACCTAGCGGGGGAGTCTTAATCGAGCAGTACTAC. It yields the protein CSARPSGGVLIEQYY.

For this clonotype: A read error is likely, as this CDR3 ends without the conserved phenylalanine or tryptophan. This chain connects TRBV10-3 to TRBJ2-5, with 9 positions matching TRBD2. This CDR3 spans 16 amino acids. The germline gives CDR1 ENHRY, CDR2 SYGVKD. Trimming at V came to 4 bases and at J to 5 bases, leaving 11 bases not matched to a gene. The CDR3 coding sequence is TGTGCCATCAGTGCAACCGGGACTAGCCGCGACGAGACCCAGTACATC. This translates into CAISATGTSRDETQYI.

The chain couples TRBV10-3 to TRBJ2-6; 8 nucleotides agree with TRBD2. The germline V gene has CDR1 ENHRY and CDR2 SYGVKD. Trimming cost V 3 bases and J 17 bases; bases outside gene matches: 30. There are 20 residues in the CDR3. CDR3 sequence (DNA): TGTGCCATCAGTGAACATGGGACTAGTGGGAGGGACTCTGGGGCCAACGACTTGACTTTC. This sequence encodes CAISEHGTSGRDSGANDLTF.

Ten or more counts support this clonotype. The chain joins TRBV30 to TRBJ1-2; TRBD1 agrees at 12 bases. V lost 7 bases and J lost 6; bases outside the gene matches: 9. The CDR3 runs to 14 residues. Per germline, CDR1 GTSNPN and CDR2 SVGIG (reference sequence). The CDR3 here is CAYPPGQGADGYTF. In nucleotides, the CDR3 is TGTGCCTACCCTCCGGGACAGGGGGCGGATGGCTACACCTTC.

With regard to this clonotype: A junction end diverges from the germline sequence, so it may reflect a read error. The chain has TRBV29-1 and TRBJ2-7, with D perhaps matching TRBD2 (6 bases). CDR1 and CDR2 (germline): SQVTM, ANQGSEA. The CDR3 totals 15 residues. The CDR3 spells CSVAGLPTNIYEQHF. CDR3 coding DNA: TGTAGTGTTGCCGGACTACCGACAAACATCTACGAGCAGCACTTC.

This chain joins TRBV5-4 and TRBJ2-5, with 12 bases fitting TRBD1. The CDR3 is made up of 15 amino acids. With 0 bases clipped from V and 7 bases from J, the junction kept 4 bases outside the gene matches. Germline CDR1 and CDR2: SGHNT and YYREEE (reference sequence). CDR3 nucleotide sequence: TGTGCCAGCAGCTTGGGGGACAGGGGGCGGGTGACCCAGTACTTC. This encodes CASSLGDRGRVTQYF.

The table lists this clonotype with many counts. V usage is TRBV5-4 and J usage is TRBJ1-1; TRBD1 matches 7 bases. Looked up from germline, CDR1 is SGHNT and CDR2 is YYREEE (reference sequence). The CDR3 has 14 residues. Unmatched junction bases numbered 4, after V lost 4 bases and J lost 1 base. CDR3 sequence: CASSPTGRNTEAFF. Written as DNA, the CDR3 is TGTGCCAGCAGCCCGACAGGGAGGAACACTGAAGCTTTCTTT.

Of note for this clonotype: This CDR3 is missing its conserved last phenylalanine or tryptophan, likely due to a read error. Because the CDR3's place on the DNA is in doubt, the DNA is left out and the CDR3 is given as listed by TCRdb. This chain uses TRBV11-1 with TRBJ1-1; the listed D gene, TRBD1, was not tested against the DNA. CDR1 SGHAT and CDR2 FQDESV come from the germline V gene (reference sequence). The CDR3 has 14 amino acids, counting both end residues. CDR3 sequence reads: CASSLGTGLVGVFV.

As for this clonotype: A read error is likely, as this CDR3 ends without the conserved phenylalanine or tryptophan. The V call is TRBV6-5, the J call TRBJ2-6; D gene ambiguous. Germline V gene sequence: CDR1 MNHEY, CDR2 SVGAGI. The CDR3 has 14 amino acids. The CDR3 nucleotides are TGTGCCAGCAGCGGGTTATCTGGGCCCAACGTCCTGACTTAC. It codes for CASSGLSGPNVLTY.

Many counts were recorded for this clonotype. The genes are TRBV27 and TRBJ2-7; 9 bases map to TRBD1. CDR1 and CDR2 (germline): MNHEY, SMNVEV (reference sequence). J gave up 5 bases and V 6 bases, and 11 bases lay outside the gene matches. This CDR3 is 15 amino acids long. The CDR3 coding sequence is TGTGCCAGCAGCCCCCGCGGACAGGGGTACCACGAGCAGTACTTC. It yields the protein CASSPRGQGYHEQYF.

Turning to this clonotype: One end of the junction varies from germline; a read error may be responsible. This chain joins TRBV6-5 and TRBJ2-1, with a possible D match to TRBD2 (5 bases). CDR1 and CDR2 (germline): MNHEY, SVGAGI. This CDR3 spans 15 amino acids. The CDR3 reads CASSHSRRSGNEQFF. The CDR3 DNA sequence: TGTGCCAGCAGTCACTCGAGGCGCAGCGGCAATGAGCAATTCTTC.

Worth noting for this clonotype: A read error may account for a junction end that differs from germline. The gene calls are TRBV11-3 and TRBJ2-3; D is unclear. This CDR3 contains 14 residues. The V gene's germline CDR1 is SGHNT and CDR2 YENEEA. For the CDR3, the DNA is TGTGCCAGCAGCCATAGGGATATCACAGATATGCAGTATTTT. It translates to CASSHRDITDMQYF.